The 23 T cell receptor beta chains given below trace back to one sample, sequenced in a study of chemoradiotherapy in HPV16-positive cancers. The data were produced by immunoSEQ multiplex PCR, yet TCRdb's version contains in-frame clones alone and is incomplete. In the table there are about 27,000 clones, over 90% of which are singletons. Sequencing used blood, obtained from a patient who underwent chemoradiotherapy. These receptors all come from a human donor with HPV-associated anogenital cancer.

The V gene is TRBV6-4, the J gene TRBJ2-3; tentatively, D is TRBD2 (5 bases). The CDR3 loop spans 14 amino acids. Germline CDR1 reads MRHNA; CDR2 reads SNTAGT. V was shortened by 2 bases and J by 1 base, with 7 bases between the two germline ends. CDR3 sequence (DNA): TGTGCCAGCAGTGACCGGACTGGCACAGATACGCAGTATTTT. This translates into CASSDRTGTDTQYF.

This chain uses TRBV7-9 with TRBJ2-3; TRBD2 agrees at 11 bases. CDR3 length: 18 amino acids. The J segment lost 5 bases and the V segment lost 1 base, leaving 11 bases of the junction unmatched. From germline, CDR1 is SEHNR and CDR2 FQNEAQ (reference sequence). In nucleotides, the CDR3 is TGTGCCAGCAGCTTAGGTAGGAGAATGGGGACTAGCGGAGATACGCAGTATTTT. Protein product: CASSLGRRMGTSGDTQYF.

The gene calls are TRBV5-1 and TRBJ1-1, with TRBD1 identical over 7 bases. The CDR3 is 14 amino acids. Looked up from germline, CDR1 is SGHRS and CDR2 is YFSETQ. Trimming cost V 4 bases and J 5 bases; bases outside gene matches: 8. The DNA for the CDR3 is TGCGCCAGCAGCACCACAGGGGCGGGTACTGAAGCTTTCTTT. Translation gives CASSTTGAGTEAFF.

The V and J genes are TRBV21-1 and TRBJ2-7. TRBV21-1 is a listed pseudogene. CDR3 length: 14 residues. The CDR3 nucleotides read TGTGCCAGCAGCAAAGAATCTGCGCACAACGAGCAGTACTTC. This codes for CASSKESAHNEQYF.

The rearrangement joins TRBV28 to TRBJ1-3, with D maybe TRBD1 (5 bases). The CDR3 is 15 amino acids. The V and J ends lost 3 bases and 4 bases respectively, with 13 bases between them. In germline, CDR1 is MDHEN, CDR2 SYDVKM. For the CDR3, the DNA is TGTGCCAGCAGTTTGCCCTCGACAGCGGGAAACACCATATATTTT. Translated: CASSLPSTAGNTIYF.

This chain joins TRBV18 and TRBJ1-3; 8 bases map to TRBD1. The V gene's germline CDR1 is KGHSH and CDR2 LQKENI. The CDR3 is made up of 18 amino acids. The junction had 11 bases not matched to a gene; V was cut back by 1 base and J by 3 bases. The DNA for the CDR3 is TGTGCCAGCTCACCACGCTGGCACGGACAGGGTGATGGAAACACCATATATTTT. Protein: CASSPRWHGQGDGNTIYF. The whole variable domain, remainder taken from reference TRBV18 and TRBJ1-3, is NAGVMQNPRHLVRRRGQEARLRCSPMKGHSHVYWYRQLPEEGLKFMVYLQKENIIDESGMPKERFSAEFPKEGPSILRIQQVVRGDSAAYFCASSPRWHGQGDGNTIYFGEGSWLTVV.

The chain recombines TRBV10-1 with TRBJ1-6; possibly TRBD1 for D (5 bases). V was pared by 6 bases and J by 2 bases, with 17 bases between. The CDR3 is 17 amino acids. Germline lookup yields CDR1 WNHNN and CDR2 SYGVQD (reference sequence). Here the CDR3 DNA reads TGCGCCAGCAGCCTCCACAGGAGTCGGACCTATAATTCACCCCTCCACTTT. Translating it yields CASSLHRSRTYNSPLHF.

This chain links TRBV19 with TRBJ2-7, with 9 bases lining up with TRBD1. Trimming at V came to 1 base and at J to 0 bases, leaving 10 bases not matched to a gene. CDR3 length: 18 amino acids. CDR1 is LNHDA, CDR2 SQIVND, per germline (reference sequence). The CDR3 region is CASSIGTPGTGSSYEQYF. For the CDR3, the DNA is TGTGCCAGTAGTATAGGGACCCCCGGGACAGGGAGCTCCTACGAGCAGTACTTC.

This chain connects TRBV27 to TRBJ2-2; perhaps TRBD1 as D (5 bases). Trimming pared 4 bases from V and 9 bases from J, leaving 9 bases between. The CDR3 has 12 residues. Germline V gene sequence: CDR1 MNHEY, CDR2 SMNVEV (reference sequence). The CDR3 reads CASSSYRRELFF. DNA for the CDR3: TGTGCCAGCAGTTCGTACAGGAGGGAGCTGTTTTTT.

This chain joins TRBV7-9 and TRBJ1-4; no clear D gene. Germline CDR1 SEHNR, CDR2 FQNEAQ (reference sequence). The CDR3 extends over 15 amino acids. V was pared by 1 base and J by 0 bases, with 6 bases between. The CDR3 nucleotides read TGTGCCAGCAGCTTAGGGCAATCAACTAATGAAAAACTGTTTTTT. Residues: CASSLGQSTNEKLFF.

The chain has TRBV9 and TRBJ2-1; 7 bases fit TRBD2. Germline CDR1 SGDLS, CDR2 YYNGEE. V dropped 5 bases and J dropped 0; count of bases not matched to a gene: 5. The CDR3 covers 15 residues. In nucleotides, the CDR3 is TGTGCCAGCAGTGATGGGGAGGGCTCCTACAATGAGCAGTTCTTC. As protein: CASSDGEGSYNEQFF.

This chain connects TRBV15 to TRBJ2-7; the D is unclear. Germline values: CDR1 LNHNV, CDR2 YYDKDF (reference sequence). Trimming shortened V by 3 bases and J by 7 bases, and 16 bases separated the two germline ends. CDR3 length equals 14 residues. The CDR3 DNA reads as TGTGCCACCAGCAGCGGACGGACCTTGGGAGAGCAGTACTTC. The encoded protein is CATSSGRTLGEQYF. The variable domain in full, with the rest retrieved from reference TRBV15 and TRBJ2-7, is DAMVIQNPRYQVTQFGKPVTLSCSQTLNHNVMYWYQQKSSQAPKLLFHYYDKDFNNEADTPDNFQSRRPNTSFCFLDIRSPGLGDTAMYLCATSSGRTLGEQYFGPGTRLTVT.

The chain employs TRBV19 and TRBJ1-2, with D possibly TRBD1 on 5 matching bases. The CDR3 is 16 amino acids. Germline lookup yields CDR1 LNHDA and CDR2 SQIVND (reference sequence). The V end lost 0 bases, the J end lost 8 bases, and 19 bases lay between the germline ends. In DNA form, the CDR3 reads TGTGCCAGTAGTATAGAATCTTCTGGCCAGGCAGGGGGCTACACCTTC. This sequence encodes CASSIESSGQAGGYTF.

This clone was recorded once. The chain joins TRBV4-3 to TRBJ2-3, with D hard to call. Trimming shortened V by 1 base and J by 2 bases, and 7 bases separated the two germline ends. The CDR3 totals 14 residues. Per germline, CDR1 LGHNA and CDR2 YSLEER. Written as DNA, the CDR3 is TGCGCCAGCAGCCAAGGGCGGAACACAGATACGCAGTATTTT. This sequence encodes CASSQGRNTDTQYF.

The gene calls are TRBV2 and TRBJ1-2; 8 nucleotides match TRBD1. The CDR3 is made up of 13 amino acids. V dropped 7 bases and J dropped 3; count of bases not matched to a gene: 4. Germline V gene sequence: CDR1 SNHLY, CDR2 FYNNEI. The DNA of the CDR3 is TGTGCCAGCAAGACAGGGGTTGACTATGGCTACACCTTC. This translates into CASKTGVDYGYTF.

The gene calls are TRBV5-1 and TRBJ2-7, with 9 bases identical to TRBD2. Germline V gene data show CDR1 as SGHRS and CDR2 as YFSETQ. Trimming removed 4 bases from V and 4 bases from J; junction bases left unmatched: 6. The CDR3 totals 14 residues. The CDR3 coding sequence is TGCGCCAGCAGCGGTAGCGGGAGTTTGTACGAGCAGTACTTC. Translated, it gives CASSGSGSLYEQYF.

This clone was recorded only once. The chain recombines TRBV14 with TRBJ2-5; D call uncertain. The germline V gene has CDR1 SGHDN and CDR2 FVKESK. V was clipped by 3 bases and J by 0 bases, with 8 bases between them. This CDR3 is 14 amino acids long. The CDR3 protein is CASSHLLNQETQYF. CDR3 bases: TGTGCCAGCAGCCACTTACTAAACCAAGAGACCCAGTACTTC.

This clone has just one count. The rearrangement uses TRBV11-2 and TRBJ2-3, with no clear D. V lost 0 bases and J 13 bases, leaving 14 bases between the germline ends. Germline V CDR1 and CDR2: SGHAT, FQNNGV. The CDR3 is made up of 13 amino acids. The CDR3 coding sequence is TGTGCCAGCAGCTTAGATCAACGCCCTAGGAAGTATTTT. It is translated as CASSLDQRPRKYF.

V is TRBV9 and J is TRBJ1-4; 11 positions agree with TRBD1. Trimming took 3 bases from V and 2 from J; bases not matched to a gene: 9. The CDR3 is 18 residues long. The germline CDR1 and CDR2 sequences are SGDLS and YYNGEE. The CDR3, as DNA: TGTGCCAGCAGCGGGGAGGACAGGGGGCGAGTTACTAATGAAAAACTGTTTTTT. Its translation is CASSGEDRGRVTNEKLFF.

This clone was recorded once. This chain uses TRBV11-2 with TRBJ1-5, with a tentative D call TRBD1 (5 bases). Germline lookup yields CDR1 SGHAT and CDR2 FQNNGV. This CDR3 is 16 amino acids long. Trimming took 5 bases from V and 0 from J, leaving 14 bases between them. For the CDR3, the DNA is TGTGCCAGCAGCCGCGGTGCGGGGCATAGCAATCAGCCCCAGCATTTT. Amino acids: CASSRGAGHSNQPQHF. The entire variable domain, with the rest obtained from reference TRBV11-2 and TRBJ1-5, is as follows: EAGVAQSPRYKIIEKRQSVAFWCNPISGHATLYWYQQILGQGPKLLIQFQNNGVVDDSQLPKDRFSAERLKGVDSTLKIQPAKLEDSAVYLCASSRGAGHSNQPQHFGDGTRLSIL.

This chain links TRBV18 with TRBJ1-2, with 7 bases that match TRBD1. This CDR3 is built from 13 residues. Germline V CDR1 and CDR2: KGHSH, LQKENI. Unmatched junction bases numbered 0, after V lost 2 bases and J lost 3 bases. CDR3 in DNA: TGTGCCAGCTCACCAACAGGGGACTATGGCTACACCTTC. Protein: CASSPTGDYGYTF.

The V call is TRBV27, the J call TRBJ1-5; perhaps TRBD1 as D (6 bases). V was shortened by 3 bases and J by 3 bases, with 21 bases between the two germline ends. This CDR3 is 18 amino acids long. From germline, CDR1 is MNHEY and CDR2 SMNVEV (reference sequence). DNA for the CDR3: TGTGCCAGCAGTTTCCCCCCTCCGAGTGGACAGAACAATCAGCCCCAGCATTTT. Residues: CASSFPPPSGQNNQPQHF.

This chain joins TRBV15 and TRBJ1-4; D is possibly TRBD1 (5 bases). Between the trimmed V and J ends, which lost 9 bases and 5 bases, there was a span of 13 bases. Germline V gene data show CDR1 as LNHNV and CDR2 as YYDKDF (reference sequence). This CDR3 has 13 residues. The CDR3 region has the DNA TGTGCCACGGCAGGGCAGTCAAATGAAAAACTGTTTTTT. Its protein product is CATAGQSNEKLFF.